This record concerns one T cell receptor beta chain sequence. This sample was taken from a study of T-cell reconstitution after alpha-beta-depleted transplantation in children. For TCRbeta, the library was prepared with unique molecular identifiers. TCRdb ran MiXCR on the PCR reads and lists one entry per CDR3 protein. The sample has some 340,000 distinct CDR3 sequences, 10% to 13% seen once. CDR1 SEHNR and CDR2 FQNEAQ come from the germline V gene (reference sequence). The V segment lost 5 bases and the J segment 3 bases; nucleotides outside the gene matches: 1. The CDR3 consists of 13 residues. The sample consisted of PBMCs from the stem cell graft donor, taken from the stem cell graft. V and J are TRBV7-9 and TRBJ1-1, with 9 bases fitting TRBD1. This receptor was identified in a human donor who donated a stem cell graft to a child with acute lymphoblastic leukemia. This CDR3 is CASSDRGYTEAFF. The DNA for the CDR3 is TGTGCCAGCAGCGACAGGGGGTACACTGAAGCTTTCTTT.